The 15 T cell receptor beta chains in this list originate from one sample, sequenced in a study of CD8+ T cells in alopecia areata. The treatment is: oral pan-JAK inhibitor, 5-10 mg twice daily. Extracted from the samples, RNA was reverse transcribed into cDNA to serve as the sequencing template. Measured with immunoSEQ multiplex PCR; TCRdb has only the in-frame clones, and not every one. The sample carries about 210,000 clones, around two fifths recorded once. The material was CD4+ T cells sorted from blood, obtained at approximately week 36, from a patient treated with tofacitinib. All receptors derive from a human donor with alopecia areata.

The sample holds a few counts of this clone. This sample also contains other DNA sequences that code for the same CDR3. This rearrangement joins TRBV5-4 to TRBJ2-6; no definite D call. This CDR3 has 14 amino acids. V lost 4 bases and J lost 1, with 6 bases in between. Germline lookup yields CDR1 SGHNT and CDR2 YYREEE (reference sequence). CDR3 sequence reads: CASSLESGANVLTF. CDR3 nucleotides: TGTGCCAGCAGCCTGGAGTCTGGGGCCAACGTCCTGACTTTC.

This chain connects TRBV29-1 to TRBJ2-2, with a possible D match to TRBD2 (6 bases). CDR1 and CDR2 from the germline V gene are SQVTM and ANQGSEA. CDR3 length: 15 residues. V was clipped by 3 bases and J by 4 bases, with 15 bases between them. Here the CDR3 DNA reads TGCAGCGTTGATTCCGGGGGTGGCGGCACCGGGGAGCTGTTTTTT. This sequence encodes CSVDSGGGGTGELFF.

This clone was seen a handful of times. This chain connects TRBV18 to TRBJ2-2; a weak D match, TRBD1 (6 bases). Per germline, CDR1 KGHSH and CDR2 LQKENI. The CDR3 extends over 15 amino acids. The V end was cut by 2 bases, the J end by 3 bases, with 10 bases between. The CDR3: CASSPVQGDTGELFF. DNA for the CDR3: TGTGCCAGCTCACCAGTACAGGGAGACACCGGGGAGCTGTTTTTT.

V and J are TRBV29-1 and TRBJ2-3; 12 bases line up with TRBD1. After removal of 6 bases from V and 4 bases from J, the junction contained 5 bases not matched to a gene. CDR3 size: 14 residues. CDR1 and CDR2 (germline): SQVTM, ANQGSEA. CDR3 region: CSVGTGGIADTQYF. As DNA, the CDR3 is TGCAGCGTGGGGACAGGGGGCATCGCAGATACGCAGTATTTT.

The chain's CDR3 is CASSRDWLAKNIQYF. In DNA, the CDR3 is TGCGCCAGCAGCCGAGACTGGCTAGCCAAAAACATTCAGTACTTC. The chain uses TRBV4-3 and TRBJ2-4; D is undetermined. CDR3 length: 15 amino acids. CDR1 is LGHNA, CDR2 YSLEER, per germline. Trimming cost V 4 bases and J 0 bases, with 10 bases left between them.

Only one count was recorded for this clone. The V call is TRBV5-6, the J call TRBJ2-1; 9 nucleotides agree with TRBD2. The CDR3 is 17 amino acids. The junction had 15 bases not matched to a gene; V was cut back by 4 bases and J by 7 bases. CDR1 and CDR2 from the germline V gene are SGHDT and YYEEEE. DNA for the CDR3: TGTGCCAGCAGCCTACTTGGGGGTCCTAGCGGGGAAAATGAGCAGTTCTTC. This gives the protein CASSLLGGPSGENEQFF.

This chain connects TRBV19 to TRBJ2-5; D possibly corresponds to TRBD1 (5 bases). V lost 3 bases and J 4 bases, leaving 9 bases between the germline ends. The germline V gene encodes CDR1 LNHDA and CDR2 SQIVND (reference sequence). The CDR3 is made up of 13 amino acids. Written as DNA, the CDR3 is TGTGCCAGTAGTATCGGCAGGGCAGAGACCCAGTACTTC. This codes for CASSIGRAETQYF.

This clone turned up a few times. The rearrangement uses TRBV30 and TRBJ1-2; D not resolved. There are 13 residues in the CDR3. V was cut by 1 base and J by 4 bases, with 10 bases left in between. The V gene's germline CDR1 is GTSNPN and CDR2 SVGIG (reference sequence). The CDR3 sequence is CAWSGSLTYGYTF. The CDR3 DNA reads TGTGCCTGGAGTGGCTCATTAACCTATGGCTACACCTTC.

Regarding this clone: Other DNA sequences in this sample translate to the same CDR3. In DNA, the CDR3 is TGCGCCAGCAGCCCGGGCGGCGGGGAGACCCAGTACTTC. As protein: CASSPGGGETQYF. The genes are TRBV5-1 and TRBJ2-5; perhaps TRBD2 as D (5 bases). The germline V gene has CDR1 SGHRS and CDR2 YFSETQ. Trimming removed 4 bases at V and 5 bases at J, with 12 bases between. The CDR3 loop spans 13 amino acids.

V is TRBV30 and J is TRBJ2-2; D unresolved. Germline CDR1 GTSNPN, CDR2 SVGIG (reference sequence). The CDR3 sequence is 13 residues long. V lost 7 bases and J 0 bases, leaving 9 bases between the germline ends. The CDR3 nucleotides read TGTGCCTCGTCCCCAGCGAACACCGGGGAGCTGTTTTTT. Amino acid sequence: CASSPANTGELFF. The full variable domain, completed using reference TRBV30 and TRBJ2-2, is SQTIHQWPATLVQPVGSPLSLECTVEGTSNPNLYWYRQAAGRGLQLLFYSVGIGQISSEVPQNLSASRPQDRQFILSSKKLLLSDSGFYLCASSPANTGELFFGEGSRLTVL.

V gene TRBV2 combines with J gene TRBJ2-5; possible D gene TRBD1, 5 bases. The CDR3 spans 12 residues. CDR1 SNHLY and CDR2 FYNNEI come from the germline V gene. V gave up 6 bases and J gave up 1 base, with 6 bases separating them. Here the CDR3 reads CASRQAQETQYF. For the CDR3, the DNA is TGTGCCAGCAGACAGGCCCAAGAGACCCAGTACTTC.

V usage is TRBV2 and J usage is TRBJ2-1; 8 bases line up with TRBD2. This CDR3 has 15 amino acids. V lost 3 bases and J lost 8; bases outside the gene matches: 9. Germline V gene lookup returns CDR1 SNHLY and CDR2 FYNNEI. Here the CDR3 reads CASSDRKRELDEQFF. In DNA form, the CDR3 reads TGTGCCAGCAGTGATCGTAAGCGGGAGTTGGATGAGCAGTTCTTC.

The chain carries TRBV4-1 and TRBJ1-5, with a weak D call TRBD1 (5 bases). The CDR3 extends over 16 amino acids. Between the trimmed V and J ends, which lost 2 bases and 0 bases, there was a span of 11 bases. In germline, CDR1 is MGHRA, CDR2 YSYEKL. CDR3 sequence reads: CASSQTGTFSNQPQHF. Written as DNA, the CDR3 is TGCGCCAGCAGCCAAACCGGGACCTTTAGCAATCAGCCCCAGCATTTT.

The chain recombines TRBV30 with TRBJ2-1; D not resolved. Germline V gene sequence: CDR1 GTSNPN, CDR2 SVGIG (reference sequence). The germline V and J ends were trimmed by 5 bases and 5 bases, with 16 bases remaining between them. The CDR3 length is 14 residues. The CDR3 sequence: CAWALGSLNNEQFF. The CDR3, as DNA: TGTGCCTGGGCCCTAGGATCCCTTAACAATGAGCAGTTCTTC.

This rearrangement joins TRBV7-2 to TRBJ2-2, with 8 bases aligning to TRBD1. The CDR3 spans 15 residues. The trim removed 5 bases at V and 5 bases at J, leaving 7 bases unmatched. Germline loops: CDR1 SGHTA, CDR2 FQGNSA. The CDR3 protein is CASSGQGMLTGELFF. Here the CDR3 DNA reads TGTGCCAGCAGCGGACAGGGAATGCTTACCGGGGAGCTGTTTTTT.